This T cell receptor beta chain was documented in a study of vaccination and CD4 T cells after COVID-19. As for the study in general: The study collected post-vaccine samples a median about 72 days after dose two, with a range of 14 to 241.

About this clonotype: Its matching antigen is unknown.

With the Oncomine TCR Beta short-read assay, DNA from cultured CD4+ T cells was sequenced. TCRdb independently ran MiXCR on the PCR reads; one entry per CDR3 protein. This table holds fewer than 20,000 distinct CDR3 sequences, over 25% found once. Specified treatment: approximately nine-day PBMC culture with coronavirus spike peptide pools or control peptides (ViraFEST assay). This sequence was found in a human donor with COVID-19. Sequencing was done on a sample of cultured CD4+ T cells from blood.

CDR3: CASSQDTGDYGYTF. The DNA for the CDR3 is TGTGCCAGCAGCCAAGATACAGGGGACTATGGCTACACCTTC. This chain links TRBV4-2 with TRBJ1-2; 7 nucleotides match TRBD1. The CDR3 loop spans 14 amino acids. The V gene's germline CDR1 is LGHNA and CDR2 YNFKEQ. The junction had 1 base not matched to a gene; V was cut back by 0 bases and J by 3 bases.